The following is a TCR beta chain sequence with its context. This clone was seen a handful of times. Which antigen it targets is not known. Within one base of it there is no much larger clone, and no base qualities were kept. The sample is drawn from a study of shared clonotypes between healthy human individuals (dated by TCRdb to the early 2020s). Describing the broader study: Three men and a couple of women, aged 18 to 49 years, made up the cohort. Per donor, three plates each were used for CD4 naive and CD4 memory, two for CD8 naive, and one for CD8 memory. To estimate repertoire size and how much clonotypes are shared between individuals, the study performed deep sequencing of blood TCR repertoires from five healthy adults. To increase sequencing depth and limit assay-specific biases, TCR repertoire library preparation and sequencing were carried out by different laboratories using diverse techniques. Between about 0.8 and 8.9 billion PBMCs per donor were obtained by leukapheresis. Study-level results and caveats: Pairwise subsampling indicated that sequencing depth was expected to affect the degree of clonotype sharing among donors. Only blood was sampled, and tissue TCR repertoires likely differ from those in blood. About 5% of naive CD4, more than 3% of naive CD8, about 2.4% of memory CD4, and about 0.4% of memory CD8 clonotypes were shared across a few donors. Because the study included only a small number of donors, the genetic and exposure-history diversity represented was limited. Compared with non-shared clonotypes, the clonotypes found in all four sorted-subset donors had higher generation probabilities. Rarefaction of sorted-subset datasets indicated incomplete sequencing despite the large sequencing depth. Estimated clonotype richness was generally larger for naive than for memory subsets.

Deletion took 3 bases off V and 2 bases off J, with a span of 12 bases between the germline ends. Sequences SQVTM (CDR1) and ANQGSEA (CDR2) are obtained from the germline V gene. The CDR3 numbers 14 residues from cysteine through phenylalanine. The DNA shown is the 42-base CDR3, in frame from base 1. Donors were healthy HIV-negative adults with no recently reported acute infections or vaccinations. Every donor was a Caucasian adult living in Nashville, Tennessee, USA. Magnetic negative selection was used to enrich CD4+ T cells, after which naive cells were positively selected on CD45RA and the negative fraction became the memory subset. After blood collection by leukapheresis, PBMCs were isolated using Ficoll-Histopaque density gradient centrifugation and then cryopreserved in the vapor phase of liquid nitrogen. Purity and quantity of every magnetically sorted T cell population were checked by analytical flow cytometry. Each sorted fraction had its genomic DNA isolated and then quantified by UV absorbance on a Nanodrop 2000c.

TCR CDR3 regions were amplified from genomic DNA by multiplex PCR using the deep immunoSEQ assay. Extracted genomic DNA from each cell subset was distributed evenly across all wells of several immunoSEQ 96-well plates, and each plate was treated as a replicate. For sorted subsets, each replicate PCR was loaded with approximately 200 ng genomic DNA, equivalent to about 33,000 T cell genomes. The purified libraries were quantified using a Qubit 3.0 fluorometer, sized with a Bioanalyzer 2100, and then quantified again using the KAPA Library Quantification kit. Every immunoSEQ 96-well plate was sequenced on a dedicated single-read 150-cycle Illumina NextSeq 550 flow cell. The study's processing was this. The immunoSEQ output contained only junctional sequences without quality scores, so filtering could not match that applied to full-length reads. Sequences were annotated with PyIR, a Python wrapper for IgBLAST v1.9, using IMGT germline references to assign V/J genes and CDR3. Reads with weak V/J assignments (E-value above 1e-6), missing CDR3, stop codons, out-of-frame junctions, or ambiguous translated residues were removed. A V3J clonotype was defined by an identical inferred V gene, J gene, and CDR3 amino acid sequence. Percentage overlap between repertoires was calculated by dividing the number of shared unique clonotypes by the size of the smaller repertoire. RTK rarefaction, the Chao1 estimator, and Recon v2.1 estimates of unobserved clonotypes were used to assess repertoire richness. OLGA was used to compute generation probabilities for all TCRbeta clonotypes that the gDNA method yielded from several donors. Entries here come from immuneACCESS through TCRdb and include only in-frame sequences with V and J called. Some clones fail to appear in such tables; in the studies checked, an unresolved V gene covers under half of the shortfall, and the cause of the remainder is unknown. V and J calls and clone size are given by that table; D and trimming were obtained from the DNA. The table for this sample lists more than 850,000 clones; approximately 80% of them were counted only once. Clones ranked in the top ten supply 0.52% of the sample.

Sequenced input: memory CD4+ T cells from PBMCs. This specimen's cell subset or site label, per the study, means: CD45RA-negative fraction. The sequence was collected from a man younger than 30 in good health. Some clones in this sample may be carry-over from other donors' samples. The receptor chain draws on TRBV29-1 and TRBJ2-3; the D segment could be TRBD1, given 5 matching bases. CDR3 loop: CSVEKRQPTDTQYF. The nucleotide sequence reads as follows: TGCAGCGTTGAGAAAAGACAGCCCACAGATACGCAGTATTTT.